This TCR beta chain comes out of a study of shared clonotypes between healthy human individuals. Study-wide results and limits: Shared across a few donors were around 5% of the naive CD4 clonotypes. The generation probabilities recorded for non-shared clonotypes fell below those of clonotypes shared by all four donors.

The CDR3 totals 13 residues. The germline V gene encodes CDR1 SNHLY and CDR2 FYNNEI. The germline V and J ends were trimmed by 5 bases and 3 bases, with 11 bases remaining between them. TCRdb keeps only in-frame clones here, not all; method: immunoSEQ multiplex PCR. The repertoire has about 2,500,000 clones, 85% to 95% of them found once; the top ten carry 0.11% to 0.15%. About this clone: The antigen is not known. The sample carries other DNA sequences with the same CDR3.

The rearrangement joins TRBV2 to TRBJ2-7; the D call may be TRBD1 or TRBD2 (5 bases each). The sequence came from a young man in good health. Sample: naive CD4+ T cells sorted from blood. The subset: CD45RA+ positively selected. CDR3 coding DNA: TGTGCCAGCAGTAGGGACCGCGGCTACGAGCAGTACTTC. Amino acids: CASSRDRGYEQYF. The whole variable domain, filled in from reference TRBV2 and TRBJ2-7, reads EPEVTQTPSHQVTQMGQEVILRCVPISNHLYFYWYRQILGQKVEFLVSFYNNEISEKSEIFDDQFSVERPDGSNFTLKIRSTKLEDSAMYFCASSRDRGYEQYFGPGTRLTVT.